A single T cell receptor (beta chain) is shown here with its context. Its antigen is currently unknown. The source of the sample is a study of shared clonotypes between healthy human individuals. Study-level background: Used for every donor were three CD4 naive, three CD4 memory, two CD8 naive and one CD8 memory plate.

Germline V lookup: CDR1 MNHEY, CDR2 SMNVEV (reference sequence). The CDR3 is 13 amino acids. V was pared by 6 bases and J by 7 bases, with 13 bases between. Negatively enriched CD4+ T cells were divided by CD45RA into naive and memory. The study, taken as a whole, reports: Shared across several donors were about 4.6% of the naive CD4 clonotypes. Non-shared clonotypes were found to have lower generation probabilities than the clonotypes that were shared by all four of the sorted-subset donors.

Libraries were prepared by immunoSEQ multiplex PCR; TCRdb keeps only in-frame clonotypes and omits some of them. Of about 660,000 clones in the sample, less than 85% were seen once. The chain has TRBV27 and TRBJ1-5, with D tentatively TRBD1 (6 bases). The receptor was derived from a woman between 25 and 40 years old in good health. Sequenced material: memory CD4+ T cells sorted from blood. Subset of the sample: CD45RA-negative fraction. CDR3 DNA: TGTGCCAGCAGACAACAGGGAGGGCAGCCCCAGCATTTT. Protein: CASRQQGGQPQHF.